Listed below are T cell receptor beta chains from one sample, sequenced in a study of CD8 T cells in ankylosing spondylitis. TCRdb recomputed calls from the 5' RACE reads with MiXCR, one row per CDR3 protein. The profile shows about 800,000 distinct CDR3 sequences, approximately 12% of them singletons. The source material was blood, either unsorted or a sorted T cell fraction (not recorded which). Receptor source: a male donor with ankylosing spondylitis. The CDR3 runs from the conserved cysteine through the conserved F or W. D genes are given only for firm matches. Some rows mark clone size as missing; the rest say once, few, many or name a class of expanded clone.

CDR3nt | CDR3aa | abundance | d_gene | j_gene | v_gene
TGCAGCGTTGAGGGACCGGGGACCGGGGAGCTGTTTTTT | CSVEGPGTGELFF | . | . | TRBJ2-2 | TRBV29-1
TGTGCCAGCAGCCAACAGTCGTTTGAAGCTTTCTTT | CASSQQSFEAFF | many | . | TRBJ1-1 | TRBV12-3/TRBV12-4
TGTGCCAGCACCCAGGGCCTTATCTACGAGCAGTACTTC | CASTQGLIYEQYF | . | . | TRBJ2-7 | TRBV28
TGCGCCAGCAGCCGGCTAGGGCCGGAACTTCAGGATACCGGGGAGCTGTTTTTT | CASSRLGPELQDTGELFF | few | . | TRBJ2-2 | TRBV4-1
TGTGCCAGCAGCTTACTAGGTAGTTTGGGCGATGAGCAGTTCTTC | CASSLLGSLGDEQFF | few | . | TRBJ2-1 | TRBV7-3
TGTGCCTCTGAACCTCAGAACACCGGGGAGCTGTTTTTT | CASEPQNTGELFF | . | . | TRBJ2-2 | TRBV30
TGCGCCAGCAGCTTCGACAGGCCCAAAGGGGGCTACACCTTC | CASSFDRPKGGYTF | many | . | TRBJ1-2 | TRBV5-1
TGTGCCAGCAGCGTATCCGTACACCCTAACTATGGCTACACCTTC | CASSVSVHPNYGYTF | . | . | TRBJ1-2 | TRBV9
TGTGCCAGCAGTTTTAGGCCACGCTACGAGCAGTACTTC | CASSFRPRYEQYF | few | . | TRBJ2-7 | TRBV12-3/TRBV12-4
TGCGCCAGCAGCTTTCTGAACACCGGGGAGCTGTTTTTT | CASSFLNTGELFF | many | . | TRBJ2-2 | TRBV7-2
TGCGCCAGCAGCTGGGACAGACCCTATGGCTACACCTTC | CASSWDRPYGYTF | . | TRBD1 | TRBJ1-2 | TRBV5-1
TGTGCCAGCAGCCAAGGAGGGCCAGCAGCCTACAATGAGCAGTTCTTC | CASSQGGPAAYNEQFF | few | . | TRBJ2-1 | TRBV7-2
TGTGCCATCAAGGGGACTTCGGAGACCCAGTACTTC | CAIKGTSETQYF | . | . | TRBJ2-5 | TRBV10-3
TGTGCCAGCAGTGATCAAGCAGCGGGACTGGGAAATGAGCAGTTCTTC | CASSDQAAGLGNEQFF | . | TRBD2 | TRBJ2-1 | TRBV6-1
TGCAGTGCTAGGGCAGGGGCTAATGAAAAACTGTTTTTT | CSARAGANEKLFF | few | . | TRBJ1-4 | TRBV20-1
TGTGCCAGCAGTATCCGGGACAGGGAAATTCAGCCCCAGCATTTT | CASSIRDREIQPQHF | many | TRBD1 | TRBJ1-5 | TRBV12-3/TRBV12-4
TGTGCCAGCAGCCAATCCTTGCCGCTCGGGGGCTACGAGCAGTACTTC | CASSQSLPLGGYEQYF | . | . | TRBJ2-7 | TRBV16
TGTGCCAGTATGCCGACAGAGAGCACAGATACGCAGTATTTT | CASMPTESTDTQYF | few | . | TRBJ2-3 | TRBV6-1
TGCAGTGCTCAAAGGGGGGCGTCAAGCAATCAGCCCCAGCATTTT | CSAQRGASSNQPQHF | many | . | TRBJ1-5 | TRBV20-1
TGTGCTAGCAGCCCCATAGGGGGACACACCGGGGAGCTGTTTTTT | CASSPIGGHTGELFF | . | . | TRBJ2-2 | TRBV7-7
TGCAGCGCGGCCTCCGGACAGGGGGCCCGTCAGCCCCAGCATTTT | CSAASGQGARQPQHF | . | TRBD1 | TRBJ1-5 | TRBV29-1
TGCGCCAGCAGCCAAGGGATAGGGGACAGTGGTGAAAAACTGTTTTTT | CASSQGIGDSGEKLFF | few | TRBD1 | TRBJ1-4 | TRBV4-1
TGTGCCACCAGCAGTGACGGACTAGCGGGGAACCAAGAGACCCAGTACTTC | CATSSDGLAGNQETQYF | few | TRBD2 | TRBJ2-5 | TRBV15
TGTGCCAGCAGTGAAGTTTTGGCTAGCTATGGCTACACCTTC | CASSEVLASYGYTF | many | . | TRBJ1-2 | TRBV2
TGCAGTGCTAGAGAAGGGCAGGGAGTCGAGCAGTACTTC | CSAREGQGVEQYF | many | . | TRBJ2-7 | TRBV20-1
TGTGCCAGCAGACCCTCGGACGGTTACACCGGGGAGCTGTTTTTT | CASRPSDGYTGELFF | few | . | TRBJ2-2 | TRBV7-8
TGTGCCAGCAGCCAAGTCACTCCTAGCTCCTACAATGAGCAGTTCTTC | CASSQVTPSSYNEQFF | . | . | TRBJ2-1 | TRBV4-2
TGTGCCAGCAGCTACCCCCCCACATCCTACGAGCAGTACTTC | CASSYPPTSYEQYF | once | . | TRBJ2-7 | TRBV6-5
TGCAGCGTGGGACAGGGGACGAGCACTGAAGCTTTCTTT | CSVGQGTSTEAFF | many | TRBD1 | TRBJ1-1 | TRBV29-1
TGCAGTGCTAGAAAGGAACTGGTAGAGACCCAGTACTTC | CSARKELVETQYF | . | . | TRBJ2-5 | TRBV20-1
TGCGCCAGCAGCCAAGTAAATGGGGGTGGCTACACCTTC | CASSQVNGGGYTF | . | . | TRBJ1-2 | TRBV4-3
TGTGCCAGCAGCTTTGGGACTAGCGGGGAAGAGACCCAGTACTTC | CASSFGTSGEETQYF | . | TRBD2 | TRBJ2-5 | TRBV9
TGTGCCAGCAGTAGCCTAGGACAGAATGAAGAGACCCAGTACTTC | CASSSLGQNEETQYF | few | . | TRBJ2-5 | TRBV6-2/TRBV6-3
TGCAGCGTTGTCAGGGCATTTGAGCAGTTCTTC | CSVVRAFEQFF | . | . | TRBJ2-1 | TRBV29-1
TGTGCCAGCAGCGTAGCGGTAGGCCCCGGGGAGCTGTTTTTT | CASSVAVGPGELFF | few | . | TRBJ2-2 | TRBV9
TGTGCCAGCAGCTTCATCCGGGGCGACGAGCAGTACTTC | CASSFIRGDEQYF | . | . | TRBJ2-7 | TRBV5-5
TGCAGTGCTAGAGTCGCGGGAGGGCGGAGAGATACGCAGTATTTT | CSARVAGGRRDTQYF | few | TRBD2 | TRBJ2-3 | TRBV20-1
TGCGCCAGCAGCTTGGACAGCGGAAGGGACTATGGCTACACCTTC | CASSLDSGRDYGYTF | many | . | TRBJ1-2 | TRBV5-1
TGTGCCAGCAGTCCGCGACAGGGGGGATATGGAAACACCATATATTTT | CASSPRQGGYGNTIYF | many | TRBD1 | TRBJ1-3 | TRBV12-3/TRBV12-4
TGCAGTGCTAGGATCTGGGCAGCGGCTCCCTCCTACGAGCAGTACTTC | CSARIWAAAPSYEQYF | many | . | TRBJ2-7 | TRBV20-1
TGCAGTGCTACAGAGACAGGACGCGACTATGGCTACACCTTC | CSATETGRDYGYTF | . | . | TRBJ1-2 | TRBV20-1
TGCGCCAGCAGCCAAGACACTGACAGGGGAAACATTCAGTACTTC | CASSQDTDRGNIQYF | . | TRBD1 | TRBJ2-4 | TRBV4-3
TGCACTGCGACTAGCGGGAGTTGGTACAATGAGCAGTTCTTC | CTATSGSWYNEQFF | . | TRBD2 | TRBJ2-1 | TRBV20-1
TGTGCCAGCAGCGTAGCAGGACAGGGGGGTACCGGGGAGCTGTTTTTT | CASSVAGQGGTGELFF | few | TRBD1 | TRBJ2-2 | TRBV9
TGTGCCAGCAGCTTATTTGGAGGGAACAAGAACACTGAAGCTTTCTTT | CASSLFGGNKNTEAFF | few | . | TRBJ1-1 | TRBV11-2
TGTGCCACCAGCCCTACCGCACCCTATGGCTACACCTTC | CATSPTAPYGYTF | few | . | TRBJ1-2 | TRBV15
TGCGCCAGCAGCCATCGTTTCTCAGGAGCTAACTATGGCTACACCTTC | CASSHRFSGANYGYTF | many | . | TRBJ1-2 | TRBV4-3
TGTGCCAGCAGTGAATTCCGCGGAGCGGGAAGGTCAGACGAGCAGTACTTC | CASSEFRGAGRSDEQYF | few | TRBD2 | TRBJ2-7 | TRBV25-1
TGCAGTGCTACGGACAGGGGACTCATTCAGTACTTC | CSATDRGLIQYF | few | TRBD1 | TRBJ2-4 | TRBV20-1
TGCAGTGCTAGGAAGGGACCATTATCCAGCTACGAGCAGTACTTC | CSARKGPLSSYEQYF | few | . | TRBJ2-7 | TRBV20-1